This TCR beta chain was recorded in a study of blood T cell repertoires in COVID-19. Study as a whole: Sites across the United States, Italy and Spain contributed samples from acute and convalescent COVID-19. Sources were T cells, B-cell-depleted T cells, or PBMCs; the material itself was cDNA or gDNA.

Produced via immunoSEQ multiplex PCR; TCRdb's table is partial and in-frame only. The repertoire has about 200,000 clones, roughly 81% of them found once; the top ten carry 4.9%. The CDR3 has 14 residues. Germline assignment: CDR1 MDHEN and CDR2 SYDVKM. The germline V and J ends were trimmed by 3 bases and 2 bases, with 10 bases remaining between them. Concerning this clone itself: Other DNA sequences in this specimen translate into the identical CDR3.

The receptor was isolated from a woman of 80 years or more with acute or convalescent COVID-19. This chain links TRBV28 with TRBJ2-5; D possibly corresponds to TRBD2 (5 bases). The specimen was peripheral blood. CDR3 DNA sequence: TGTGCCAGCAGTTTGTCCGGAGGTCAAGAGACCCAGTACTTC. Encoded protein: CASSLSGGQETQYF.